This T cell receptor (beta chain) is from a study of cytomegalovirus exposure and HLA in healthy donors. Study summary: A later analysis reported the 130 or so validation repertoires used the same platform as the roughly 700 first-cohort repertoires.

Using immunoSEQ multiplex PCR, the repertoire was profiled, and TCRdb retains in-frame clones only, with some absent. The data hold around 300,000 clones, with around 86% observed a single time. Germline CDR1 SNHLY, CDR2 FYNNEI. The V gene end was trimmed by 5 bases and the J gene end by 0 bases; junction bases not matched to a gene: 1. This CDR3 has 15 amino acids. This clone was counted only a few times. The antigen remains undetermined. Study outcomes and limitations: Both high specificity and high sensitivity reportedly marked the classifier's diagnosis of cytomegalovirus status.

The rearrangement links TRBV2 to TRBJ2-2, with 9 positions matching TRBD2. The sample taken for sequencing was PBMCs. This TCR came from a young woman in good health and CMV-seronegative. The CDR3 sequence is CASSLAGSNTGELFF. The DNA of the CDR3 is TGTGCCAGCAGTCTAGCGGGGTCGAACACCGGGGAGCTGTTTTTT. The full variable domain, rest sourced from reference TRBV2 and TRBJ2-2, is EPEVTQTPSHQVTQMGQEVILRCVPISNHLYFYWYRQILGQKVEFLVSFYNNEISEKSEIFDDQFSVERPDGSNFTLKIRSTKLEDSAMYFCASSLAGSNTGELFFGEGSRLTVL.